These 32 T cell receptor beta chains originate from one sample sequenced in a study of cytomegalovirus exposure and HLA in healthy donors. The PCR contained 60 Vbeta and 13 Jbeta primers. Sequencing was performed with immunoSEQ multiplex PCR; in TCRdb, only in-frame clones are kept and a portion is missing. The top ten hold 1.5% to 2% of the sample, which has 200,000 or so clones, about 80% seen once. The sample taken for sequencing was PBMCs. These receptors were taken from a man aged 18 to 35 in good health and CMV-seronegative.

This chain joins TRBV7-2 and TRBJ2-5; weak D call: TRBD1 (6 bases). Germline lookup yields CDR1 SGHTA and CDR2 FQGNSA. Deletions cut 4 bases from V and 1 base from J, with 16 bases between. The CDR3 is 16 amino acids. DNA of the CDR3: TGTGCCAGCAGCTCCTCGACAGGAAACCTCCAAGAGACCCAGTACTTC. This gives the protein CASSSSTGNLQETQYF.

The CDR3 reads CSAYTSYEQYF. CDR3 coding DNA: TGCAGTGCCTATACTAGCTACGAGCAGTACTTC. This rearrangement joins TRBV20-1 to TRBJ2-7, with a possible D match to TRBD2 (5 bases). V shed 6 bases and J shed 3 bases, with 9 bases lying between them. CDR1 and CDR2 from the germline V gene are DFQATT and SNEGSKA (reference sequence). The CDR3 sequence is 11 residues long.

The chain recombines TRBV11-2 with TRBJ1-1; 9 nucleotides match TRBD1. J was trimmed by 4 bases and V by 7 bases; bases with no gene match: 13. This CDR3 comprises 16 residues. Germline assignment: CDR1 SGHAT and CDR2 FQNNGV. The CDR3 nucleotides read TGTGCCAGCAACTCCTTGGACAGGGGAAGGAGCACTGAAGCTTTCTTT. The encoded protein is CASNSLDRGRSTEAFF.

This rearrangement joins TRBV19 to TRBJ1-2, with D perhaps TRBD1 (5 bases). Germline loops: CDR1 LNHDA, CDR2 SQIVND (reference sequence). Trimming removed 2 bases from V and 2 bases from J, with 12 bases in between. This CDR3 spans 15 amino acids. In DNA form, the CDR3 reads TGTGCCAGTAGTATACCGGGACTCATGAACTATGGCTACACCTTC. It specifies CASSIPGLMNYGYTF.

Remarks on this clone: Its ends do not fully match the called genes, so a read error is possible. CDR3 sequence: CASRLGTGTYGYTF. The DNA for the CDR3 is TGTGCCAGCAGATTAGGGACAGGGACGTATGGCTACACCTTC. The J gene is TRBJ1-2, the V gene TRBV7-9; TRBD1 matches at 9 bases. Looked up from germline, CDR1 is SEHNR and CDR2 is FQNEAQ (reference sequence). The CDR3 length is 14 residues. The variable domain in full, completed from reference TRBV7-9 and TRBJ1-2, reads DTGVSQNPRHKITKRGQNVTFRCDPISEHNRLYWYRQTLGQGPEFLTYFQNEAQLEKSRLLSDRFSAERPKGSFSTLEIQRTEQGDSAMYLCASRLGTGTYGYTFGSGTRLTVV.

This clone was detected only once. The chain carries TRBV19 and TRBJ2-7; 7 nucleotides match TRBD1. The J segment lost 2 bases and the V segment lost 5 bases, leaving 3 bases of the junction unmatched. Germline loops: CDR1 LNHDA, CDR2 SQIVND (reference sequence). This CDR3 spans 13 amino acids. Here the CDR3 DNA reads TGTGCCAGTAGTTACAGGGGCCCCTACGAGCAGTACTTC. It codes for CASSYRGPYEQYF.

The rearrangement joins TRBV7-2 to TRBJ1-5; D is possibly TRBD1 (6 bases). The CDR3 spans 15 residues. The V gene's germline CDR1 is SGHTA and CDR2 FQGNSA. V was clipped by 6 bases and J by 5 bases, with 17 bases between them. CDR3 sequence (DNA): TGTGCCAGCAGTAAACAGGGAACGGGTGATCAGCCCCAGCATTTT. Amino acid sequence: CASSKQGTGDQPQHF.

The chain is built from TRBV6-5 and TRBJ2-7; D possibly corresponds to TRBD2 (5 bases). The CDR3 sequence is 15 residues long. V was cut by 5 bases and J by 0 bases, with 14 bases left in between. CDR1 is MNHEY and CDR2 is SVGAGI in the germline V gene. CDR3 residues: CASSDLGSSSYEQYF. DNA of the CDR3: TGTGCCAGCAGTGACTTGGGGAGTTCCTCCTACGAGCAGTACTTC.

This rearrangement joins TRBV15 to TRBJ1-4, with D unclear. The CDR3 is 14 residues long. Germline CDR1 and CDR2: LNHNV and YYDKDF (reference sequence). Trimming took off 4 bases at V and 0 bases at J, with 6 bases between the two ends. The CDR3 DNA reads as TGTGCCACCAGCATCAGGTCAACTAATGAAAAACTGTTTTTT. Amino acids: CATSIRSTNEKLFF.

Only one count was recorded for this clone. CDR3 DNA sequence: TGTGCCAGCAGCCGAGAGGTGGGGGGCGAGCAGTACTTC. Protein sequence: CASSREVGGEQYF. The chain links TRBV7-9 to TRBJ2-7, with D perhaps TRBD2 (6 bases). V was pared by 5 bases and J by 6 bases, with 14 bases between. Germline V CDR1 and CDR2: SEHNR, FQNEAQ (reference sequence). The CDR3 runs to 13 residues.

The chain joins TRBV19 to TRBJ1-1, with 8 bases identical to TRBD1. Germline trimming cut 4 bases from V and 1 base from J; bases unmatched to any gene: 14. This CDR3 contains 18 residues. CDR1 and CDR2 (germline): LNHDA, SQIVND (reference sequence). CDR3 nucleotide sequence: TGTGCCAGTAGTAGCCTCCCCTTTCAGGGGGCGAAGAACACTGAAGCTTTCTTT. Its protein is CASSSLPFQGAKNTEAFF. Full variable domain (remainder filled in from reference TRBV19 and TRBJ1-1): DGGITQSPKYLFRKEGQNVTLSCEQNLNHDAMYWYRQDPGQGLRLIYYSQIVNDFQKGDIAEGYSVSREKKESFPLTVTSAQKNPTAFYLCASSSLPFQGAKNTEAFFGQGTRLTVV.

This chain joins TRBV6-1 and TRBJ2-5; the match to TRBD2 covers 8 bases. CDR1 MNHNS and CDR2 SASEGT come from the germline V gene. The trim removed 2 bases at V and 2 bases at J, leaving 7 bases unmatched. This CDR3 comprises 16 residues. The CDR3 nucleotides read TGTGCCAGCAGTGAATCTATGGCGGGAGGACAAGAGACCCAGTACTTC. Its translation is CASSESMAGGQETQYF.

J is TRBJ2-7 and V is TRBV4-3, with a possible D match to TRBD1 (6 bases). Germline CDR1 and CDR2: LGHNA and YSLEER. V lost 0 bases, J lost 2 bases, and 17 bases lay in between. CDR3 length: 17 residues. The CDR3 DNA reads TGCGCCAGCAGCCAAGATGGAGGCAGGGACACCGCCTACGAGCAGTACTTC. This gives the protein CASSQDGGRDTAYEQYF.

The V gene is TRBV2, the J gene TRBJ1-2, with D uncertain. Trimming stripped 3 bases from V and 0 bases from J, with 11 bases between. CDR1 is SNHLY and CDR2 is FYNNEI in the germline V gene. This CDR3 is built from 15 residues. The CDR3 region is CASSDFTPANYGYTF. In DNA form, the CDR3 reads TGTGCCAGCAGTGATTTCACACCTGCTAACTATGGCTACACCTTC.

The rearrangement joins TRBV7-9 to TRBJ1-1; 8 nucleotides align to TRBD1. Germline loops: CDR1 SEHNR, CDR2 FQNEAQ (reference sequence). V lost 5 bases to trimming and J lost 1 base; unmatched junction nucleotides: 3. This CDR3 spans 14 amino acids. The CDR3 DNA reads TGTGCCAGCAGCGCCGGACAGGGGAACACTGAAGCTTTCTTT. It specifies CASSAGQGNTEAFF.

This clone showed up just a few times. The chain combines TRBV4-1 with TRBJ2-7; 11 bases are shared with TRBD1. The length of the CDR3 is 15 residues. Germline-derived CDR1 and CDR2 are MGHRA and YSYEKL. Unmatched junction bases numbered 4, after V lost 0 bases and J lost 6 bases. The CDR3 reads CASSQDGQGASEQYF. CDR3 in DNA: TGCGCCAGCAGCCAAGATGGACAGGGGGCCTCCGAGCAGTACTTC.

The J gene is TRBJ2-7, the V gene TRBV11-3, with 8 bases that match TRBD1. Germline assignment: CDR1 SGHNT and CDR2 YENEEA. The length of the CDR3 is 15 residues. Losses at the gene ends were 4 bases for V and 3 bases for J; bases not matched to a gene: 8. CDR3 DNA: TGTGCCAGCAGCTCAACGGGACAGGTCCTCTACGAGCAGTACTTC. As protein: CASSSTGQVLYEQYF.

This clone has a single count. This chain connects TRBV28 to TRBJ2-2; a possible D gene is TRBD2 (7 bases). The CDR3 runs to 14 residues. CDR1 and CDR2 from the germline V gene are MDHEN and SYDVKM. Trimming left V 10 bases short and J 4 bases short, with 16 bases between. Here the CDR3 reads CATGGPVGTGELFF. As DNA, the CDR3 is TGTGCCACCGGGGGGCCCGTCGGCACCGGGGAGCTGTTTTTT.

The chain couples TRBV6-1 to TRBJ1-2; D is undetermined. Germline V lookup: CDR1 MNHNS, CDR2 SASEGT. V lost 7 bases to trimming and J lost 2 bases, with 8 bases between them. CDR3 size: 12 residues. The CDR3 spells CASNQRNYGYTF. The CDR3 DNA is TGTGCCAGCAATCAGAGGAACTATGGCTACACCTTC.

This clone was recorded a few times. J is TRBJ1-1 and V is TRBV11-3; 10 nucleotides align to TRBD1. Trimming removed 5 bases from V and 5 bases from J; junction bases left unmatched: 8. Germline CDR1 SGHNT, CDR2 YENEEA. The CDR3 extends over 15 amino acids. The CDR3, as DNA: TGTGCCAGCAGCCCCGGGACAGGGGAAGAAACTGAAGCTTTCTTT. Translating gives CASSPGTGEETEAFF.

The chain uses TRBV2 and TRBJ1-1; weak D call: TRBD1 (6 bases). Deletions cut 3 bases from V and 2 bases from J, with 13 bases between. Germline CDR1 SNHLY, CDR2 FYNNEI. The CDR3 is 15 amino acids. The CDR3 DNA sequence: TGTGCCAGCAGTGAGAGTAGGACAGAAAACACTGAAGCTTTCTTT. Translated: CASSESRTENTEAFF.

J is TRBJ2-2 and V is TRBV5-1, with D maybe TRBD2 (6 bases). The CDR3 has 14 residues. Trimming removed 0 bases from V and 7 bases from J, with 10 bases in between. Germline loops: CDR1 SGHRS, CDR2 YFSETQ. CDR3 region: CASSLAGGNGELFF. The CDR3 DNA reads TGCGCCAGCAGCTTGGCTGGGGGGAACGGGGAGCTGTTTTTT.

The J gene is TRBJ2-7, the V gene TRBV11-1; 7 nucleotides agree with TRBD2. V lost 1 base to trimming and J lost 5 bases; unmatched junction nucleotides: 5. Germline CDR1 reads SGHAT; CDR2 reads FQDESV (reference sequence). The CDR3 is 14 amino acids. The CDR3 DNA is TGTGCCAGCAGCTTAGGGCGGGAGTTGGACGAGCAGTACTTC. Protein: CASSLGRELDEQYF.

The V call is TRBV11-3, the J call TRBJ1-2, with 9 bases fitting TRBD1. V was clipped by 6 bases and J by 6 bases; unmatched bases: 8. The CDR3 loop spans 14 amino acids. CDR1 SGHNT and CDR2 YENEEA come from the germline V gene. The CDR3, as DNA: TGTGCCAGCAGAAATTCCGGGACAGGGAATGGCTACACCTTC. Translation gives CASRNSGTGNGYTF.

This clone appeared once. The chain couples TRBV27 to TRBJ2-7, with 8 bases fitting TRBD2. The CDR3 is 17 amino acids. Germline V gives CDR1 MNHEY, CDR2 SMNVEV (reference sequence). V trimming: 3 bases; J trimming: 9 bases; junction bases outside the gene matches: 19. CDR3 sequence: CASSFIPPAGVAGGQYF. As DNA, the CDR3 is TGTGCCAGCAGTTTTATCCCCCCAGCGGGAGTCGCGGGAGGGCAGTACTTC.

The J gene is TRBJ2-5, the V gene TRBV25-1, with 8 bases identical to TRBD2. The J segment lost 4 bases and the V segment lost 7 bases, leaving 8 bases of the junction unmatched. In germline, CDR1 is MGHDK, CDR2 SYGVNS. This CDR3 has 14 amino acids. CDR3 protein: CASTPGGPGETQYF. The CDR3 nucleotides are TGTGCCAGCACGCCGGGAGGGCCTGGAGAGACCCAGTACTTC.

V is TRBV14 and J is TRBJ1-6, with TRBD1 as a possible D gene (5 bases). V lost 0 bases and J 0 bases, leaving 6 bases between the germline ends. Germline assignment: CDR1 SGHDN and CDR2 FVKESK. This CDR3 spans 16 amino acids. CDR3 residues: CASSQDTGSYNSPLHF. The CDR3 region has the DNA TGTGCCAGCAGCCAAGATACAGGCTCCTATAATTCACCCCTCCACTTT.

The count of this clone is one. The V and J genes are TRBV6-1 and TRBJ2-7, with 9 bases lining up with TRBD1. CDR1 and CDR2 (germline): MNHNS, SASEGT. The CDR3 covers 14 residues. Germline trimming cut 2 bases from V and 4 bases from J; bases unmatched to any gene: 3. The CDR3 nucleotides are TGTGCCAGCAGTGAAAGGGACAGGGTATACGAGCAGTACTTC. This encodes CASSERDRVYEQYF.

J is TRBJ2-6 and V is TRBV25-1, with TRBD1 as a possible D gene (5 bases). This CDR3 contains 14 residues. Germline V gene lookup returns CDR1 MGHDK and CDR2 SYGVNS. The V end was cut by 6 bases, the J end by 2 bases, with 8 bases between. CDR3 residues: CASSSTAGANVLTF. The CDR3 DNA reads TGTGCCAGCAGCTCGACAGCTGGGGCCAACGTCCTGACTTTC. Full variable domain (rest looked up from reference TRBV25-1 and TRBJ2-6): EADIYQTPRYLVIGTGKKITLECSQTMGHDKMYWYQQDPGMELHLIHYSYGVNSTEKGDLSSESTVSRIRTEHFPLTLESARPSHTSQYLCASSSTAGANVLTFGAGSRLTVL.

The chain combines TRBV27 with TRBJ2-6, with D uncertain. Trimming stripped 2 bases from V and 1 base from J, with 6 bases between. This CDR3 contains 15 residues. Germline-derived CDR1 and CDR2 are MNHEY and SMNVEV (reference sequence). The CDR3 is CASSLGTSGANVLTF. As DNA, the CDR3 is TGTGCCAGCAGTTTAGGTACTTCTGGGGCCAACGTCCTGACTTTC.

J is TRBJ2-7 and V is TRBV29-1, with D tentatively TRBD1 (6 bases). The CDR3 covers 13 residues. The V end lost 4 bases, the J end lost 3 bases, and 13 bases lay between the germline ends. From germline, CDR1 is SQVTM and CDR2 ANQGSEA. DNA for the CDR3: TGCAGCGTTGGTGGACAGCTAGACTACGAGCAGTACTTC. This gives the protein CSVGGQLDYEQYF.

The chain is built from TRBV2 and TRBJ1-5, with 7 positions matching TRBD1. The germline V gene has CDR1 SNHLY and CDR2 FYNNEI. CDR3 length: 15 amino acids. The V and J ends lost 6 bases and 0 bases, in that order; junction bases with no gene match: 5. The CDR3 here is CASRAGTDSNQPQHF. DNA for the CDR3: TGTGCCAGCAGAGCCGGGACAGATAGCAATCAGCCCCAGCATTTT.